The clone carrying this T cell receptor (beta chain) showed up many times. Its target is unknown. 5'RACE with constant-segment primers yielded barcoded, UMI-tagged TCR alpha and TCR beta cDNA libraries. TCRdb recomputed calls from the 5' RACE reads with MiXCR, one row per CDR3 protein. The sample includes 60,000 to 65,000 distinct CDR3 sequences, 9.3% of them seen just once. The data stem from a study of T-cell memory formation after mild COVID-19. Study information: TCR clusters were mostly donor specific.

General study points: Researchers could not confirm that second-wave clones peaking on day 37 targeted SARS-CoV-2.

Germline values: CDR1 MNHNS, CDR2 SASEGT. The CDR3 is 11 amino acids. V was shortened by 6 bases and J by 7 bases, with 9 bases between the two germline ends. V gene TRBV6-1 combines with J gene TRBJ2-5; no firm D call. The sequence was collected from a young man who had mild COVID-19 (a few samples of this study predate the infection). Cell type and time point are not known. Source material: PBMCs or a T cell subset sorted from them (not recorded which). The CDR3 reads CASRIGWTQYF. DNA of the CDR3: TGTGCCAGCAGAATCGGATGGACCCAGTACTTC.